What follows are 24 T cell receptor beta chains derived from one specimen sequenced in a study of T cells in Graves' hyperthyroidism and ophthalmopathy. Amplification of TCR beta CDR3 regions was performed using RNA transcripts as template. TCR CDR3 regions were first amplified by RT-PCR with HTBI primers. MiXCR was run by TCRdb on the multiplex PCR reads, yielding one entry per CDR3 protein. The repertoire holds hundreds of thousands of distinct CDR3 sequences, with 20% as singletons. The sample consisted of blood. All receptors derive from a man aged 35 to 55 with Graves' ophthalmopathy.

Points on this clonotype: A junction end diverges from the germline sequence, so it may reflect a read error. The CDR3 DNA follows: TGTACCAGCAGCCTCGGGGGGGGCAATCAGCCCCAGCATTTT. As protein: CTSSLGGGNQPQHF. This chain connects TRBV3-1 to TRBJ1-5, with D perhaps matching TRBD1 (5 bases). Germline assignment: CDR1 LGHDT and CDR2 YNNKEL (reference sequence). The CDR3 is made up of 14 amino acids.

There are many counts of this clonotype. The J gene is TRBJ2-1, the V gene TRBV2; D possibly matches TRBD1 or TRBD2 (5 bases each). The CDR3 runs 16 residues. In germline, CDR1 is SNHLY, CDR2 FYNNEI. V was clipped by 3 bases and J by 4 bases, with 16 bases between them. The DNA for the CDR3 is TGTGCCAGCAGTGAGTCGTGGGACCCTATTTACAATGAGCAGTTCTTC. Encoded protein: CASSESWDPIYNEQFF.

The rearrangement joins TRBV11-2 to TRBJ2-7; 9 bases are a match to TRBD2. V was pared by 1 base and J by 7 bases, with 5 bases of the junction left unmatched. Germline V gives CDR1 SGHAT, CDR2 FQNNGV. The CDR3 sequence is 14 residues long. The CDR3 loop is CASSLGLAGKEQYF. For the CDR3, the DNA is TGTGCCAGCAGCTTAGGGCTAGCGGGAAAGGAGCAGTACTTC.

Many counts were recorded for this clonotype. The chain recombines TRBV12-3 or TRBV12-4 with TRBJ2-1; 15 bases line up with TRBD2. The CDR3 contains 18 residues. J was trimmed by 6 bases and V by 5 bases; bases with no gene match: 11. The CDR3 here is CASSLGLAGGEKRNEQFF. The CDR3 bases are TGTGCCAGCAGTCTCGGACTAGCGGGAGGGGAGAAACGCAATGAGCAGTTCTTC.

Ten or more counts support this clonotype. The rearrangement joins TRBV12-3 or TRBV12-4 to TRBJ2-3; no definite D call. Trimming left V 6 bases short and J 6 bases short, with 10 bases between. The CDR3 has 12 residues. In nucleotides, the CDR3 is TGTGCCAGCAGCCTCACCCGGGATACGCAGTATTTT. It translates to CASSLTRDTQYF.

This clonotype was found many times. The chain recombines TRBV28 with TRBJ2-5; 7 bases agree with TRBD2. The CDR3 has 16 residues. V shed 5 bases, J shed 4 bases, and the junction held 13 bases outside the gene matches. The germline V gene has CDR1 MDHEN and CDR2 SYDVKM. CDR3 sequence: CASSDRTRGVLETQYF. The CDR3 DNA sequence: TGTGCCAGCAGTGATCGGACTAGAGGGGTTTTAGAGACCCAGTACTTC.

Ten or more counts support this clonotype. V usage is TRBV3-1 and J usage is TRBJ2-3; no clear D. The V and J ends lost 4 bases and 6 bases respectively, with 14 bases between them. CDR1 is LGHDT, CDR2 YNNKEL, per germline (reference sequence). This CDR3 has 14 amino acids. The CDR3 protein is CASSPTQTADTQYF. In DNA form, the CDR3 reads TGTGCCAGCAGCCCCACCCAGACGGCGGATACGCAGTATTTT.

Many counts were recorded for this clonotype. The gene calls are TRBV28 and TRBJ2-1; 13 nucleotides line up with TRBD2. In germline, CDR1 is MDHEN, CDR2 SYDVKM. Trimming took 3 bases from V and 2 from J; bases not matched to a gene: 4. This CDR3 has 17 amino acids. The CDR3 sequence is CASSLGGTSGTYNEQFF. CDR3 nucleotide sequence: TGTGCCAGCAGTTTGGGGGGGACTAGCGGGACCTACAATGAGCAGTTCTTC.

This clonotype has more than one count but fewer than ten. The chain is built from TRBV6-5 and TRBJ1-5; weak D call: TRBD1 (6 bases). The germline V gene encodes CDR1 MNHEY and CDR2 SVGAGI. Trimming removed 0 bases from V and 0 bases from J, with 27 bases in between. This CDR3 is 22 amino acids long. This chain's CDR3 is CASSYSRGVTGWTSYSNQPQHF. The CDR3 bases are TGTGCCAGCAGTTACTCGAGGGGGGTGACAGGTTGGACCTCGTATAGCAATCAGCCCCAGCATTTT.

This clonotype was counted at least ten times. The J gene is TRBJ2-3, the V gene TRBV13; 9 bases fit TRBD2. The germline V gene encodes CDR1 PRHDT and CDR2 FYEKMQ (reference sequence). This CDR3 is 17 amino acids long. V lost 5 bases, J lost 0 bases, and 9 bases stayed unmatched. The DNA of the CDR3 is TGTGCCAGCAGCACATTAGCGGGAGATCCTAGCACAGATACGCAGTATTTT. This translates into CASSTLAGDPSTDTQYF.

J is TRBJ2-3 and V is TRBV10-3; 10 bases align to TRBD2. The CDR3 sequence is 15 residues long. V was clipped by 4 bases and J by 1 base; unmatched bases: 2. The germline V gene has CDR1 ENHRY and CDR2 SYGVKD. CDR3 loop: CAISGLAGGTDTQYF. For the CDR3, the DNA is TGTGCCATCAGTGGGCTAGCGGGGGGCACAGATACGCAGTATTTT.

This clonotype was detected many times. This chain links TRBV6-5 with TRBJ2-7; 11 bases are shared with TRBD2. This CDR3 spans 13 amino acids. J gave up 6 bases and V 2 bases, and 0 bases lay outside the gene matches. CDR1 MNHEY and CDR2 SVGAGI come from the germline V gene. CDR3 DNA: TGTGCCAGCAGTTACGGGACTAGCGGCGAGCAGTACTTC. It yields the protein CASSYGTSGEQYF.

V is TRBV7-3 and J is TRBJ2-3, with D perhaps TRBD1 (5 bases). V lost 3 bases and J lost 4, with 14 bases in between. The CDR3 length is 15 residues. The V gene's germline CDR1 is SGHTA and CDR2 FQGTGA. The CDR3 is CASSLGPNKADTQYF. CDR3 in DNA: TGTGCCAGCAGCTTGGGGCCTAATAAGGCAGATACGCAGTATTTT.

The chain links TRBV6-2 or TRBV6-3 to TRBJ2-3, with TRBD1 identical over 7 bases. CDR3 length: 13 amino acids. V dropped 8 bases and J dropped 2; count of bases not matched to a gene: 4. Germline V gives CDR1 MNHEY, CDR2 SVGEGT. The CDR3 loop reads CASAGQATDTQYF. The CDR3 DNA follows: TGTGCCAGCGCCGGACAGGCCACAGATACGCAGTATTTT.

The chain employs TRBV4-2 and TRBJ2-1; D may be TRBD2 (5 bases). Looked up from germline, CDR1 is LGHNA and CDR2 is YNFKEQ. V was shortened by 0 bases and J by 2 bases, with 8 bases between the two germline ends. The CDR3 loop spans 15 amino acids. Here the CDR3 DNA reads TGTGCCAGCAGCCAAGAGCGGGCGGCCTACAATGAGCAGTTCTTC. Its protein is CASSQERAAYNEQFF.

The J gene is TRBJ2-7, the V gene TRBV12-3 or TRBV12-4; 9 bases align to TRBD2. Trimming removed 1 base from V and 9 bases from J; junction bases left unmatched: 4. The CDR3 length is 13 residues. CDR3 loop: CASSLGRGGGQYF. The CDR3 coding sequence is TGTGCCAGCAGTTTAGGGCGGGGGGGAGGGCAGTACTTC.

This clonotype was seen a handful of times. The chain has TRBV3-1 and TRBJ2-3; TRBD2 aligns across 15 bases. The germline gives CDR1 LGHDT, CDR2 YNNKEL (reference sequence). The CDR3 has 16 amino acids. Trimming took 6 bases from V and 5 from J; bases not matched to a gene: 6. In DNA, the CDR3 is TGTGCCAGCAGGCGATCGGGACTAGCGGGAGGAGATACGCAGTATTTT. It specifies CASRRSGLAGGDTQYF.

This clonotype showed up just a few times. This chain connects TRBV13 to TRBJ1-3, with D possibly being TRBD1 (6 bases). Trimming took off 3 bases at V and 16 bases at J, with 16 bases between the two ends. Germline lookup yields CDR1 PRHDT and CDR2 FYEKMQ (reference sequence). The CDR3 loop spans 12 amino acids. CDR3: CASSFWGARSYF. CDR3 in DNA: TGTGCCAGCAGCTTTTGGGGGGCCCGCTCGTATTTT.

This clonotype was counted many times. The chain has TRBV5-1 and TRBJ2-2, with D unresolved. Germline CDR1 reads SGHRS; CDR2 reads YFSETQ. The CDR3 runs 12 residues. V was clipped by 5 bases and J by 5 bases, with 7 bases between them. The DNA for the CDR3 is TGCGCCAGCAGACTCCTGACCGGGGAGCTGTTTTTT. This gives the protein CASRLLTGELFF.

As to this clonotype: Given the absence of the conserved phenylalanine or tryptophan at the CDR3 end, a read error is likely. The rearrangement joins TRBV24-1 to TRBJ2-5, with D possibly being TRBD2 (6 bases). Germline V gene sequence: CDR1 KGHDR, CDR2 SFDVKD. There are 16 residues in the CDR3. Trimming shortened V by 5 bases and J by 1 base, and 16 bases separated the two germline ends. The CDR3 DNA follows: TGTGCCACCAGTGGGACACGGACTATAGCCCAAGAGACCCAGTACTCC. As protein: CATSGTRTIAQETQYS.

As DNA, the CDR3 is TGTGCCAGCAGTTCAATAGCGGAAACCACAGATACGCAGTATTTT. As protein: CASSSIAETTDTQYF. This sequence joins TRBV28 and TRBJ2-3; D is perhaps TRBD2 (6 bases). From germline, CDR1 is MDHEN and CDR2 SYDVKM. The CDR3 extends over 15 amino acids. V shed 4 bases and J shed 2 bases, with 13 bases lying between them.

This clonotype was counted between two and nine times. This chain links TRBV19 with TRBJ2-7; no firm D call. The V and J ends lost 1 base and 1 base respectively, with 8 bases between them. The V gene's germline CDR1 is LNHDA and CDR2 SQIVND (reference sequence). This CDR3 contains 14 residues. CDR3 sequence reads: CASSIVYLSYEQYF. For the CDR3, the DNA is TGTGCCAGTAGTATAGTATACCTTTCCTACGAGCAGTACTTC.

This clonotype showed up many times. The V and J genes are TRBV3-1 and TRBJ2-4; 7 bases are shared with TRBD2. V dropped 2 bases and J dropped 0; count of bases not matched to a gene: 1. The CDR3 sequence is 15 residues long. Germline assignment: CDR1 LGHDT and CDR2 YNNKEL (reference sequence). CDR3 residues: CASSQSGGAKNIQYF. The CDR3 DNA sequence: TGTGCCAGCAGCCAATCGGGGGGAGCCAAAAACATTCAGTACTTC.

This clonotype was counted ten times or more. This chain links TRBV7-9 with TRBJ2-2; D remains unclear. The germline V and J ends were trimmed by 7 bases and 1 base, with 7 bases remaining between them. Germline CDR1 and CDR2: SEHNR and FQNEAQ (reference sequence). The CDR3 consists of 13 residues. CDR3 sequence (DNA): TGTGCCAGCACAGGATTGAACACCGGGGAGCTGTTTTTT. Its protein product is CASTGLNTGELFF.